This is a list of T cell receptor beta chains from one sample in a study of shared clonotypes between healthy human individuals. The protocol was immunoSEQ multiplex PCR, while the TCRdb copy is restricted to in-frame clones and leaves out a portion. The sample consists of some 2,500,000 clones, 85% to 95% of them appearing once. The specimen sequenced was naive CD4+ T cells from PBMCs. All receptors derive from a man aged 18 to 29 in good health. Some clones in this sample may be carry-over from other donors' samples. CDR3s include the opening cysteine and the closing phenylalanine or tryptophan. The order of the fields is D gene, J gene, V gene, clone size, CDR3 DNA, CDR3 protein. The D gene is left open where the match is weak. Only some rows state a clone size, as once, few, many or a class for expanded clones.

>NA|TRBJ1-2|TRBV7-2|NA
TGTGCCAGCAGCCCAGGCGCTAGTGGCTACACCTTC
CASSPGASGYTF
>TRBD2|TRBJ2-7|TRBV19|NA
TGTGCCAGTAGTATAGGCCCTAGCGGCTCTTCCTACGAGCAGTACTTC
CASSIGPSGSSYEQYF
>NA|TRBJ2-1|TRBV7-2|NA
TGTGCCAGCAGCTCGCCGCATTTGGGGGCGGATGAGCAGTTCTTC
CASSSPHLGADEQFF
>TRBD1|TRBJ1-1|TRBV11-2|NA
TGTGCCAGCAGCTTACAGGGGGGGCCCGGATCCACTGAAGCTTTCTTT
CASSLQGGPGSTEAFF
>NA|TRBJ2-7|TRBV28|NA
NA
CASTSGRGTLGEQYF
>TRBD2|TRBJ2-4|TRBV19|NA
TGTGCCAGTAGTGACCCGGGACTAGCGGTACTAGCCAAAAACATTCAGTACTTC
CASSDPGLAVLAKNIQYF
>NA|TRBJ2-2|TRBV7-3|NA
TGTGCCAGCAGCTTGGGACAGAACACCGGGGAGCTGTTTTTT
CASSLGQNTGELFF
>NA|TRBJ1-2|TRBV7-9|few
TGTGCCAGCAGCTTGGGTGCGATGGATGGCTACACCTTC
CASSLGAMDGYTF
>NA|TRBJ2-3|TRBV4-2|NA
TGTGCCAGCAGCCAAGAAAAGGGGGTGAGCACAGATACGCAGTATTTT
CASSQEKGVSTDTQYF
>TRBD1|TRBJ1-2|TRBV5-1|NA
TGCGCCAGCAGCATGGGACAGGGCTCCGGCTACACCTTC
CASSMGQGSGYTF
>TRBD2|TRBJ2-7|TRBV30|NA
TGTGCCTGGAGTGCCCTCGGGGCGGGAGGGTTGGGCGAGCAGTACTTC
CAWSALGAGGLGEQYF
>NA|TRBJ2-3|TRBV4-3|NA
TGCGCCAGCAGCCAAGATCCCCGCAGCTACACAGATACGCAGTATTTT
CASSQDPRSYTDTQYF
>NA|TRBJ2-1|TRBV5-4|NA
TGTGCCAGCAGCACACGGGGGGCACGCGGAGGGGTCTACAATGAGCAGTTCTTC
CASSTRGARGGVYNEQFF
>TRBD1|TRBJ2-3|TRBV9|NA
TGTGCCAGCAGCACCCAAGCCGGGACAGTCTTTACAGATACGCAGTATTTT
CASSTQAGTVFTDTQYF
>TRBD2|TRBJ2-7|TRBV9|once
TGTGCCAGCAGCGTGGGGGAGCGGGACTACGAGCAGTACTTC
CASSVGERDYEQYF
>NA|TRBJ2-3|TRBV7-3|NA
TGTGCCAGCAGCTTAAACCCGGGGAGGTTCGCAGATACGCAGTATTTT
CASSLNPGRFADTQYF
>TRBD2|TRBJ2-1|TRBV7-9|NA
TGTGCCAGCAGCCCGGGGACTAGTTCGGCCGGTATGGATGAGCAGTTCTTC
CASSPGTSSAGMDEQFF
>TRBD2|TRBJ2-1|TRBV28|NA
TGTGCCAGCAGTTTGGCGGGAGCCCACGGGGTCGATGAGCAGTTCTTC
CASSLAGAHGVDEQFF
>NA|TRBJ1-2|TRBV29-1|NA
TGCAGCGCCAGATACAGAGGTCACGGCTATGGCTACACCTTC
CSARYRGHGYGYTF
>NA|TRBJ2-2|TRBV29-1|NA
TGCAGCGTTGTATCCACAGGGAAAACCCACACCGGGGAGCTGTTTTTT
CSVVSTGKTHTGELFF
>NA|TRBJ1-4|TRBV29-1|few
TGCAGCGTTGAACAACAGGATGAAAAACTGTTTTTT
CSVEQQDEKLFF
>NA|TRBJ1-2|TRBV1|NA
TGCACCAGCAGCCAAACTAAGGACAGGGGTTATGAAGATGGCTACACCTTC
CTSSQTKDRGYEDGYTF
>NA|TRBJ2-3|TRBV2|NA
TGTGCCAGCAGCAAAGTAGCGGGCACAGATACGCAGTATTTT
CASSKVAGTDTQYF
>TRBD1|TRBJ2-7|TRBV5-6|NA
TGTGCCAGCAGCTTGGTCAGGACAGGGGGGTGGTACGAGCAGTACTTC
CASSLVRTGGWYEQYF